This T cell receptor (beta chain) was obtained from a study of cytomegalovirus exposure and HLA in healthy donors. Findings and limits, study-wide: A later analysis found that most CMV-associated TCR beta chains appeared HLA-restricted. Analyses of presence and absence presupposed an approximately uniform sequencing depth across donors. A later analysis showed that HLA-associated TCR beta chains had undergone more clonal expansion than equally common others.

PCR used 60 Vbeta primers and 13 Jbeta primers. Data came from immunoSEQ multiplex PCR; TCRdb stores just in-frame clones and leaves some out. Altogether 85,000 to 100,000 clones are present, roughly 71% being singletons, with the ten largest covering 2.7%. This clone was seen more than once but under ten times. Its antigen is currently unknown. The germline V gene has CDR1 PRHDT and CDR2 FYEKMQ (reference sequence). The trim removed 5 bases at V and 4 bases at J, leaving 9 bases unmatched. This CDR3 has 17 residues. The sample was PBMCs. This chain uses TRBV13 with TRBJ2-5; 14 bases map to TRBD2. This clonotype was sampled from a man aged 45-65 years in good health and CMV-seronegative. The CDR3 coding sequence is TGTGCCAGCAGCGGACCGACTAGCGGGGGGGCCTCAGAGACCCAGTACTTC. Translation: CASSGPTSGGASETQYF.